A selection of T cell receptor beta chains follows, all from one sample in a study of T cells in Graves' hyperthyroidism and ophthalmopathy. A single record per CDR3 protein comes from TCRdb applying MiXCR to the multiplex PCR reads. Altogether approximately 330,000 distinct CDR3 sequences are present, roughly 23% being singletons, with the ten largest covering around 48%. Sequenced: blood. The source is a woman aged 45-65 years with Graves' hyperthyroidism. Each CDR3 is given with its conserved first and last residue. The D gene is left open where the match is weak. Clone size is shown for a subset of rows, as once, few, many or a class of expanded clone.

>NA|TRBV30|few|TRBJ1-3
CAWTSGNTIYF
TGTGCCTGGACTTCTGGAAACACCATATATTTT
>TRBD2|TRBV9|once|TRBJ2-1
CASSVARLGGDEQFF
TGTGCCAGCAGCGTAGCTCGTTTGGGGGGGGATGAGCAGTTCTTC
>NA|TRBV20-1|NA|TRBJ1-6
CSARDGWDTKNSPLHF
TGCAGTGCTAGAGATGGATGGGACACCAAAAATTCACCCCTCCACTTT
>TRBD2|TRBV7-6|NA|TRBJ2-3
CASSLVPFREGSDTQYF
TGTGCCAGCAGCTTAGTCCCCTTTCGGGAGGGATCAGATACGCAGTATTTT
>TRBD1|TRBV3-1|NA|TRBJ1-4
CASSQVAGGVGTNEKLFF
TGTGCCAGCAGCCAAGTGGCAGGGGGAGTGGGAACTAATGAAAAACTGTTTTTT
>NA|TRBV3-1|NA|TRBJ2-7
CASSHTGDSYEQYF
TGTGCCAGCAGTCATACCGGGGACTCCTACGAGCAGTACTTC
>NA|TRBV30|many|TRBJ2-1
CAWSVRSFGEQFF
TGTGCCTGGAGTGTAAGGTCCTTCGGAGAGCAGTTCTTC
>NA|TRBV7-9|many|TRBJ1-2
CASSLTTTDGYTF
TGTGCCAGCAGCTTAACTACAACAGATGGCTACACCTTC
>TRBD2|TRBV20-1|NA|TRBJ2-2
CSAPLAGNTGELFF
TGCAGTGCTCCCCTAGCGGGAAACACCGGGGAGCTGTTTTTT
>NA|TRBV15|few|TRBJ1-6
CATSRDYNSPLHF
TGTGCCACCAGCAGAGATTACAATTCACCCCTCCACTTT
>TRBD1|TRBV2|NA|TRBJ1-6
CASSGRQGGSPLHF
TGTGCCAGCAGCGGTCGACAGGGGGGTTCACCCCTCCACTTT
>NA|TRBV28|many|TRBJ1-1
CASSLQQQNTEAFF
TGTGCCAGCAGTTTACAACAGCAGAACACTGAAGCTTTCTTT
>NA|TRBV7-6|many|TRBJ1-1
CASSLGGGTEAFF
TGTGCCAGCAGCTTAGGGGGAGGCACTGAAGCTTTCTTT
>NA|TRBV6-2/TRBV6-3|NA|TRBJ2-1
CASSNNINEQFF
TGTGCCAGCAGTAACAACATCAATGAGCAGTTCTTC
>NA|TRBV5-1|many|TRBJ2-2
CASSLAHVARDTGELFF
TGCGCCAGCAGCTTGGCCCATGTGGCCAGGGATACCGGGGAGCTGTTTTTT
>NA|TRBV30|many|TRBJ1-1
CAWSPGAGKAFF
TGTGCCTGGAGTCCGGGGGCAGGGAAGGCTTTCTTT
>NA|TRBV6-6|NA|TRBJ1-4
CASSYSTGLNEKLFF
TGTGCCAGCAGTTACTCGACCGGACTTAATGAAAAACTGTTTTTT
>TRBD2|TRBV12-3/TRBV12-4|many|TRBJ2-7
CASTPETSGYEQYF
TGTGCCAGCACTCCGGAGACTAGCGGCTACGAGCAGTACTTC
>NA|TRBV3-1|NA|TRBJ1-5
CASSQFQSNQPQHF
TGTGCCAGCAGCCAATTCCAGAGCAATCAGCCCCAGCATTTT
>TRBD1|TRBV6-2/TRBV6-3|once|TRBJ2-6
CASRDGTGVVLTF
TGTGCCAGCAGAGATGGGACAGGGGTTGTCCTGACTTTC
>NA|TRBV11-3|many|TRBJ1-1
CASSPPGQSEAFF
TGTGCCAGCAGCCCCCCAGGACAGAGTGAAGCTTTCTTT
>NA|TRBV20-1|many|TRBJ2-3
CSAKGTSGTDTQYF
TGCAGTGCTAAAGGGACTTCTGGCACAGATACGCAGTATTTT
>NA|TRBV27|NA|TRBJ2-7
CASSLSLRPYEQYF
TGTGCCAGCAGTTTAAGCTTGCGCCCCTACGAGCAGTACTTC